This TCR beta chain came from a study of PD-1 blockade in mismatch repair-deficient tumors. This CDR3 is built from 11 residues. Trimming left V 7 bases short and J 7 bases short, with 8 bases between. Looked up from germline, CDR1 is MNHEY and CDR2 is SMNVEV (reference sequence). This clone occurred once. Measured with immunoSEQ multiplex PCR; TCRdb has only the in-frame clones, and not every one. The top ten hold less than 9% of the sample, which has 45,000 to 55,000 clones, roughly 80% seen once. The V gene is TRBV27, the J gene TRBJ2-1, with D possibly being TRBD2 (6 bases). The input for sequencing was peripheral blood, taken less than 21 weeks after starting pembrolizumab. The TCR was taken from an adult with mismatch repair-deficient cancer. Here the CDR3 DNA reads TGTGCCAGCATTCGGGGGAATGAGCAGTTCTTC. Translation gives CASIRGNEQFF.